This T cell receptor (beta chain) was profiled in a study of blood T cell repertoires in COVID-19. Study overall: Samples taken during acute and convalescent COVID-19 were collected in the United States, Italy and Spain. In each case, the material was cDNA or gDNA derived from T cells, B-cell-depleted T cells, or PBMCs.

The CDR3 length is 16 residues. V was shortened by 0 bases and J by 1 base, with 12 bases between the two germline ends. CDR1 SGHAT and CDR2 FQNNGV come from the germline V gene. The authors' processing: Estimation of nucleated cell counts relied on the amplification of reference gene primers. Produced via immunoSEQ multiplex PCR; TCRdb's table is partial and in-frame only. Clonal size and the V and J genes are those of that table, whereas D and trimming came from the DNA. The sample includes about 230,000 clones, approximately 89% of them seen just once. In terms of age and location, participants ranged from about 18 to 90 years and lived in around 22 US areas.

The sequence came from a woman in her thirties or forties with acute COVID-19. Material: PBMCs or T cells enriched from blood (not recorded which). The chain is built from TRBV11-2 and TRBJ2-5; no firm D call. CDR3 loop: CASSLDTAGSQETQYF. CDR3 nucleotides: TGTGCCAGCAGCTTAGATACGGCAGGCAGCCAAGAGACCCAGTACTTC. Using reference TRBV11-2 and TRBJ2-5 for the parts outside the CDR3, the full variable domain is EAGVAQSPRYKIIEKRQSVAFWCNPISGHATLYWYQQILGQGPKLLIQFQNNGVVDDSQLPKDRFSAERLKGVDSTLKIQPAKLEDSAVYLCASSLDTAGSQETQYFGPGTRLLVL.